Listed below are T cell receptor beta chains from one sample, sequenced in a study of spatial heterogeneity in lung cancer. TCRdb fed the 5' RACE reads into MiXCR, producing one record per CDR3 protein. Of just under 95,000 distinct CDR3 sequences in the sample, approximately 12% were seen once. The sequencing used PBMCs, collected at surgery. The receptors shown here come from a male donor with early-stage non-small cell lung cancer. CDR3s include the opening cysteine and the closing phenylalanine or tryptophan. The order of the fields is J gene, V gene, D gene, clone size, CDR3 length, CDR3 protein. The D gene is left open where the match is weak. Only some rows state a clone size, as once, few, many or a class for expanded clones.

j_call: TRBJ2-2; v_call: TRBV11-2; d_call: TRBD1; clone_size: .; cdr3_length: 15; cdr3_aa: CASSPRTGGPGELFF
j_call: TRBJ1-2; v_call: TRBV28; d_call: .; clone_size: few; cdr3_length: 16; cdr3_aa: CASSTPSRDRNYGYTF
j_call: TRBJ2-2; v_call: TRBV27; d_call: .; clone_size: many; cdr3_length: 15; cdr3_aa: CASSSGPRDTGELFF
j_call: TRBJ2-7; v_call: TRBV10-3; d_call: .; clone_size: .; cdr3_length: 14; cdr3_aa: CAISRQVGSYEQYF
j_call: TRBJ2-3; v_call: TRBV5-4; d_call: .; clone_size: few; cdr3_length: 12; cdr3_aa: CASSQTTDTQYF
j_call: TRBJ2-7; v_call: TRBV5-1; d_call: .; clone_size: .; cdr3_length: 14; cdr3_aa: CASSFRGGADEQYF
j_call: TRBJ2-1; v_call: TRBV7-9; d_call: TRBD2; clone_size: .; cdr3_length: 16; cdr3_aa: CASSPFIGGAYNEQFF
j_call: TRBJ2-2; v_call: TRBV5-4; d_call: TRBD2; clone_size: few; cdr3_length: 15; cdr3_aa: CASSSAGTNTGELFF
j_call: TRBJ2-3; v_call: TRBV2; d_call: .; clone_size: many; cdr3_length: 13; cdr3_aa: CASNGGYADTQYF
j_call: TRBJ1-6; v_call: TRBV20-1; d_call: .; clone_size: .; cdr3_length: 14; cdr3_aa: CSAQISPGNSPLHF
j_call: TRBJ1-1; v_call: TRBV20-1; d_call: .; clone_size: few; cdr3_length: 11; cdr3_aa: CSAPGSHEAFF
j_call: TRBJ2-1; v_call: TRBV11-2; d_call: .; clone_size: .; cdr3_length: 13; cdr3_aa: CASSGTDYNEQFF
j_call: TRBJ2-2; v_call: TRBV20-1; d_call: TRBD2; clone_size: few; cdr3_length: 17; cdr3_aa: CSALVGGLATYTGELFF
j_call: TRBJ2-3; v_call: TRBV20-1; d_call: .; clone_size: .; cdr3_length: 12; cdr3_aa: CSARLGIDTQYF
j_call: TRBJ2-4; v_call: TRBV6-5; d_call: TRBD2; clone_size: .; cdr3_length: 15; cdr3_aa: CASSSASGGAYIQYF
j_call: TRBJ2-5; v_call: TRBV10-3; d_call: TRBD1; clone_size: .; cdr3_length: 13; cdr3_aa: CAISEDRGQTQYF
j_call: TRBJ2-2; v_call: TRBV12-3/TRBV12-4; d_call: .; clone_size: few; cdr3_length: 17; cdr3_aa: CASSPDRGSVDTGELFF
j_call: TRBJ2-7; v_call: TRBV6-2/TRBV6-3; d_call: .; clone_size: .; cdr3_length: 16; cdr3_aa: CASSYSKVGRTYEQYF
j_call: TRBJ2-6; v_call: TRBV5-1; d_call: TRBD1; clone_size: few; cdr3_length: 16; cdr3_aa: CASSLEGAPGANVLTF
j_call: TRBJ2-1; v_call: TRBV6-5; d_call: .; clone_size: .; cdr3_length: 12; cdr3_aa: CASNPTTGGQFF
j_call: TRBJ1-1; v_call: TRBV28; d_call: .; clone_size: few; cdr3_length: 17; cdr3_aa: CASSLWQDSSEGTEAFF
j_call: TRBJ2-5; v_call: TRBV6-2/TRBV6-3; d_call: TRBD2; clone_size: .; cdr3_length: 16; cdr3_aa: CASSRRGTSGTETQYF
j_call: TRBJ1-2; v_call: TRBV28; d_call: .; clone_size: few; cdr3_length: 13; cdr3_aa: CASSLTGTYGYTF
j_call: TRBJ2-5; v_call: TRBV7-9; d_call: TRBD1; clone_size: few; cdr3_length: 15; cdr3_aa: CASSPRTGGEETQYF
j_call: TRBJ2-7; v_call: TRBV5-5; d_call: .; clone_size: few; cdr3_length: 15; cdr3_aa: CASNGGDRSSYEQYF
j_call: TRBJ1-3; v_call: TRBV9; d_call: .; clone_size: many; cdr3_length: 13; cdr3_aa: CASSVGGRNTIYF
j_call: TRBJ1-5; v_call: TRBV7-9; d_call: TRBD1; clone_size: few; cdr3_length: 14; cdr3_aa: CASSQGQGAQPQHF
j_call: TRBJ1-2; v_call: TRBV30; d_call: .; clone_size: .; cdr3_length: 13; cdr3_aa: CACLPAGNYGYTF
j_call: TRBJ2-3; v_call: TRBV28; d_call: .; clone_size: many; cdr3_length: 15; cdr3_aa: CASSAAGGLTDTQYF
j_call: TRBJ1-4; v_call: TRBV12-3/TRBV12-4; d_call: TRBD1; clone_size: .; cdr3_length: 15; cdr3_aa: CASSPNRGTNEKLFF
j_call: TRBJ2-3; v_call: TRBV6-5; d_call: TRBD2; clone_size: .; cdr3_length: 15; cdr3_aa: CASIVSSGGANTQYF
j_call: TRBJ1-6; v_call: TRBV7-2; d_call: .; clone_size: few; cdr3_length: 15; cdr3_aa: CASSLVTVPNSPLHF
j_call: TRBJ1-5; v_call: TRBV7-2; d_call: .; clone_size: few; cdr3_length: 16; cdr3_aa: CASSLSPGQLNQPQHF
j_call: TRBJ2-2; v_call: TRBV29-1; d_call: TRBD1; clone_size: many; cdr3_length: 14; cdr3_aa: CSVQTGGSTGELFF
j_call: TRBJ2-1; v_call: TRBV7-6; d_call: .; clone_size: few; cdr3_length: 15; cdr3_aa: CASSLGGLAYNEQFF
j_call: TRBJ2-5; v_call: TRBV7-2; d_call: .; clone_size: many; cdr3_length: 15; cdr3_aa: CASSLLATTQETQYF
j_call: TRBJ2-7; v_call: TRBV4-3; d_call: TRBD1; clone_size: few; cdr3_length: 14; cdr3_aa: CASSPRTGEAEQYF
j_call: TRBJ2-1; v_call: TRBV7-9; d_call: TRBD2; clone_size: few; cdr3_length: 17; cdr3_aa: CASSPYSSGRAYNEQFF
j_call: TRBJ2-7; v_call: TRBV7-2; d_call: TRBD1; clone_size: .; cdr3_length: 15; cdr3_aa: CASSLARTGIYEQYF